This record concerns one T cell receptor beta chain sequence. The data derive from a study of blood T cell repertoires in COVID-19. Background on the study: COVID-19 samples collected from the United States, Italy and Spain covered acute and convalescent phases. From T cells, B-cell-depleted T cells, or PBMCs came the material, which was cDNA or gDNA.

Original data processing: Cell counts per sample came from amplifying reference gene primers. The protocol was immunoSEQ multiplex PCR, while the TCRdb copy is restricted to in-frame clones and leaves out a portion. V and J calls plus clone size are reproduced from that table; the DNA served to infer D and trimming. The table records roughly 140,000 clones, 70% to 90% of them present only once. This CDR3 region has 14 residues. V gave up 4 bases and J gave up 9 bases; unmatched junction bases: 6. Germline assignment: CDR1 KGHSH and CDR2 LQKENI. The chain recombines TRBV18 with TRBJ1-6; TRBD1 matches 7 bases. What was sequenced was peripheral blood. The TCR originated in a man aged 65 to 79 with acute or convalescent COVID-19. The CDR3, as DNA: TGTGCCAGCTCACGAGACAGGGTATCTTCACCCCTCCACTTT. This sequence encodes CASSRDRVSSPLHF.